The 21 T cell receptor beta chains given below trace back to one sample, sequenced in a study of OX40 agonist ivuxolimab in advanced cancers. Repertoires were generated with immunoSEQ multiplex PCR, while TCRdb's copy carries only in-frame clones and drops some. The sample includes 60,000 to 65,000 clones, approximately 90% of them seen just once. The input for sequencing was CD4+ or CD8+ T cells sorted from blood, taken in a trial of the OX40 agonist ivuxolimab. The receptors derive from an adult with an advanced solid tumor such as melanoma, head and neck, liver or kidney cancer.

Here the CDR3 reads CSVEAEAAYEQYF. The CDR3 DNA sequence: TGCAGCGTTGAGGCGGAGGCCGCCTACGAGCAGTACTTC. J is TRBJ2-7 and V is TRBV29-1; perhaps TRBD2 as D (5 bases). V lost 3 bases to trimming and J lost 2 bases, with 11 bases between them. The CDR3 is 13 amino acids. The germline V gene has CDR1 SQVTM and CDR2 ANQGSEA.

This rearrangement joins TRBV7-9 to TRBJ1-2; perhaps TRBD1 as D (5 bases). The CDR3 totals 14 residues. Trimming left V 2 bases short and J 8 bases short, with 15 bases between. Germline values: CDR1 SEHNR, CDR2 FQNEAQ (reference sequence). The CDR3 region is CASSLTSGGDGYTF. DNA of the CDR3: TGTGCCAGCAGCTTAACCTCCGGAGGGGACGGCTACACCTTC.

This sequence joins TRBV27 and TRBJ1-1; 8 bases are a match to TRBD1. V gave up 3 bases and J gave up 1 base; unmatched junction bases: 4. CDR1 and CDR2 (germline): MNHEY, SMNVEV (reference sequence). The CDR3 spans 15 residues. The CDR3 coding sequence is TGTGCCAGCAGTTTGGCAGGGGGCACGAACACTGAAGCTTTCTTT. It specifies CASSLAGGTNTEAFF.

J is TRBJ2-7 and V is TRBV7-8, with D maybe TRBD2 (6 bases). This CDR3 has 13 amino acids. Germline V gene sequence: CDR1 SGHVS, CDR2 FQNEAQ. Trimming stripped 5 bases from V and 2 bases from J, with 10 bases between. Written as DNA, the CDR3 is TGTGCCAGCAGCCGGGACTCCGCCTACGAGCAGTACTTC. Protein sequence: CASSRDSAYEQYF. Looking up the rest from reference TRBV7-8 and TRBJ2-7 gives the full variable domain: GAGVSQSPRYKVAKRGQDVALRCDPISGHVSLFWYQQALGQGPEFLTYFQNEAQLDKSGLPSDRFFAERPEGSVSTLKIQRTQQEDSAVYLCASSRDSAYEQYFGPGTRLTVT.

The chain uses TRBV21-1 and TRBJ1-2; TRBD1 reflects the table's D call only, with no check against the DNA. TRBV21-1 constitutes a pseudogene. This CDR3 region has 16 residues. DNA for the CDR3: TGTGCCAGCAGCTATAATACCGGGACAGGGAGGTATGGCTACACCTTC. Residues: CASSYNTGTGRYGYTF.

CDR3 sequence reads: CASSLVSGEEDTQYF. The CDR3 DNA reads TGTGCCAGCAGCTTAGTTTCGGGAGAGGAAGATACGCAGTATTTT. The rearrangement links TRBV7-9 to TRBJ2-3, with D perhaps TRBD2 (6 bases). The CDR3 contains 15 residues. Germline CDR1 SEHNR, CDR2 FQNEAQ (reference sequence). Trimming cost V 1 base and J 5 bases, with 13 bases left between them.

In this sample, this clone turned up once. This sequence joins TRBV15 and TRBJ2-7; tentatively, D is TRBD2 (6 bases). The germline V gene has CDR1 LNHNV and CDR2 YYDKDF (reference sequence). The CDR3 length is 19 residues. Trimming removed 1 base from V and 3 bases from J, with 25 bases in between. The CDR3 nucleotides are TGTGCCACCAGCAGAGGAGGTCCGGGGGTCCAGGGAATGGACTACGAGCAGTACTTC. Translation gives CATSRGGPGVQGMDYEQYF.

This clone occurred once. CDR3 nucleotide sequence: TGCGCCAGCAGCCTGGGCCCCGGGGAGCCCCAGCATTTT. Its translation is CASSLGPGEPQHF. The J gene is TRBJ1-5, the V gene TRBV4-1; D gene ambiguous. The V gene's germline CDR1 is MGHRA and CDR2 YSYEKL. Between the trimmed V and J ends, which lost 4 bases and 8 bases, there was a span of 12 bases. The CDR3 is made up of 13 amino acids.

The CDR3 DNA sequence: TGTGCCACCAGCGCGGGGGGGGAAGTTAACGAGCAGTACTTC. This gives the protein CATSAGGEVNEQYF. The chain carries TRBV15 and TRBJ2-7; 9 nucleotides line up with TRBD2. The germline V gene has CDR1 LNHNV and CDR2 YYDKDF (reference sequence). V gave up 5 bases and J gave up 5 bases; unmatched junction bases: 7. There are 14 residues in the CDR3.

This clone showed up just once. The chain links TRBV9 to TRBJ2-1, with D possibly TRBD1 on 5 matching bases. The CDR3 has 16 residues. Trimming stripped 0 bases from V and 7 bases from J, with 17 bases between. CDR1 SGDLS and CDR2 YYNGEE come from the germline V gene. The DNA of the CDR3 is TGTGCCAGCAGCGTAGGTGGCCACTACCGACAGAATGAGCAGTTCTTC. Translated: CASSVGGHYRQNEQFF.

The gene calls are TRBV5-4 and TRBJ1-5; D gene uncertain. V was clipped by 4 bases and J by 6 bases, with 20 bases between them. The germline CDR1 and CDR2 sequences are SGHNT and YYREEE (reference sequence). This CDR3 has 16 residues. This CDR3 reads CASSRKEAALGQPQHF. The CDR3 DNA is TGTGCCAGCAGCCGGAAGGAGGCAGCCTTAGGTCAGCCCCAGCATTTT.

The CDR3 region has the DNA TGTGCCAGCAGTTTATTCCGATCCGGGACAGCGAACACTGAAGCTTTCTTT. Translated, it gives CASSLFRSGTANTEAFF. The rearrangement uses TRBV27 and TRBJ1-1, with 7 nucleotides matching TRBD1. Germline V CDR1 and CDR2: MNHEY, SMNVEV (reference sequence). The CDR3 loop spans 17 amino acids. Germline trimming cut 1 base from V and 1 base from J; bases unmatched to any gene: 9.

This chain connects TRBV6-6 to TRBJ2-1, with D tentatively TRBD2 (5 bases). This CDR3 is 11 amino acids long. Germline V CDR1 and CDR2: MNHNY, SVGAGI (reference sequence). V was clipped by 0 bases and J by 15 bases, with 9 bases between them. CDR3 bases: TGTGCCAGCAGTTACTCCGGGAAACCGTTCTTC. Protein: CASSYSGKPFF.

The CDR3 is CSGGQGALGYTF. The CDR3 DNA reads as TGCAGCGGGGGACAGGGTGCCTTGGGCTACACCTTC. The chain employs TRBV29-1 and TRBJ1-2; TRBD1 agrees at 9 bases. Losses at the gene ends were 7 bases for V and 8 bases for J; bases not matched to a gene: 8. This CDR3 has 12 amino acids. From germline, CDR1 is SQVTM and CDR2 ANQGSEA.

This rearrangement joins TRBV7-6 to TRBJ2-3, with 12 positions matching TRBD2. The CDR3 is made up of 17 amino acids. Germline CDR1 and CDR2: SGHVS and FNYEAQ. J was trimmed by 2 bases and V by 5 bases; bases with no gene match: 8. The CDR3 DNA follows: TGTGCCAGCAGCCAGAGACTAGCGGGAGTGAACACAGATACGCAGTATTTT. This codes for CASSQRLAGVNTDTQYF.

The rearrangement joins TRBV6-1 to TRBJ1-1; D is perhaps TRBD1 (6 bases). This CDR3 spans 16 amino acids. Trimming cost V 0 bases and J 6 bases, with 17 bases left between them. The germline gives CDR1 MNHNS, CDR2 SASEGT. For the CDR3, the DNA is TGTGCCAGCAGTGAAGCGCCTGTTACAGGGAGCCCTGAAGCTTTCTTT. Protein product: CASSEAPVTGSPEAFF.

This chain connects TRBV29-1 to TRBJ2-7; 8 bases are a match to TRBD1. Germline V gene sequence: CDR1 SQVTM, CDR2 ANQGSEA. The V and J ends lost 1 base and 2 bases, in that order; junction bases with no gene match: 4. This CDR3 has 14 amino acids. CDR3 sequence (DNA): TGCAGCGTTGAAGGGGGGACAGGAACCTACGAGCAGTACTTC. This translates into CSVEGGTGTYEQYF.

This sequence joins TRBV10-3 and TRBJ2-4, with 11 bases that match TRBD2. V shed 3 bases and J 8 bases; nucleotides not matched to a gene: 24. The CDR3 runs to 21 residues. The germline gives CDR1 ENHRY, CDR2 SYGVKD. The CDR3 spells CAISDPTMTSGNTTSSDIQYF. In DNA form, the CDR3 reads TGTGCCATCAGTGACCCGACCATGACTAGCGGGAACACCACAAGTTCGGACATTCAGTACTTC.

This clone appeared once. Here the CDR3 reads CATSFRLGPRASTGELFF. The CDR3 region has the DNA TGTGCCACCAGCTTTAGGCTGGGTCCGAGGGCAAGCACCGGGGAGCTGTTTTTT. The chain combines TRBV15 with TRBJ2-2; D is perhaps TRBD2 (5 bases). CDR3 length equals 18 residues. Per the germline V gene, CDR1 is LNHNV and CDR2 is YYDKDF (reference sequence). V dropped 5 bases and J dropped 4 bases, with 23 bases sitting between them.

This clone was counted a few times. DNA for the CDR3: TGTGCCAGCAGCTTGGTAGCAACGGGAAGGAATGAGCAGTTCTTC. Amino acids: CASSLVATGRNEQFF. The J gene is TRBJ2-1, the V gene TRBV11-2; TRBD2 might be the D (5 bases). The CDR3 consists of 15 residues. Germline lookup yields CDR1 SGHAT and CDR2 FQNNGV. Trimming took 3 bases from V and 7 from J, leaving 16 bases between them.

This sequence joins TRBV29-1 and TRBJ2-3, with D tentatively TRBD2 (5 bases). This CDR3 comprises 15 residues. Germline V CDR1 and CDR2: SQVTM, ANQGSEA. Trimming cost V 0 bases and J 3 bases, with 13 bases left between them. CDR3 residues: CSVEELRSGTDTQYF. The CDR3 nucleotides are TGCAGCGTTGAAGAGCTCAGAAGCGGAACAGATACGCAGTATTTT.